This T cell receptor (beta chain) was recorded in a study of blood T cell repertoires in COVID-19 (dated by TCRdb to about 2020). Background for the entire study: Collaborator samples came from the United States, Italy and Spain and covered acute and convalescent phases of COVID-19. The prospective study material was composed of cDNA or gDNA derived from T cells, B-cell-depleted T cells, or PBMCs. Sample metadata almost always included a de-identified subject ID, COVID-19 status, age in years and sex. The dataset comprised deeply sampled blood TCRbeta repertoires from subjects exposed to, actively infected with, or recovered from COVID-19. The repertoires were made available in a free public database intended to serve as a resource for research on the immune response to SARS-CoV-2. Samples came from the ongoing ImmuneRACE study (first 160 participants) plus 1,254 subjects from 6 global collaborators. Where available, HLA class I and class II types were obtained from metadata supplied by the sample provider rather than from assay-based typing.

At one collaborating source in Seattle, patients were enrolled during active infection and were followed longitudinally through the course of disease. Whole blood was collected in K2EDTA tubes by collaborating institutions according to the institutions' own protocols. For TCRbeta analysis, collaborator samples were shipped as frozen whole blood, as isolated PBMCs, or as DNA extracted from either sample type. Looking up the germline V gene yields CDR1 SGHDN and CDR2 FVKESK. V is cut by 5 bases and J by 2 bases, and the space between the germline ends is 7 bases. The CDR3 spans 13 residues, from the cysteine through the phenylalanine. Only the CDR3 region is kept as DNA, spanning 39 bases read in frame from base 1. TCRbeta CDR3 regions were amplified from genomic DNA by means of the immunoSEQ Assay, a bias-controlled multiplex PCR. Per the original workflow: Within the assay, amplification of reference gene primers was used to estimate how many nucleated cells each sample contained. To quantify the absolute abundance of each unique TCRbeta CDR3 rearrangement, sequence reads were collapsed and filtered. For each sample, productive Simpson clonality was calculated by taking the square root of Simpson's diversity index across productive rearrangements. Sourced from immuneACCESS, this table was stored by TCRdb with only in-frame sequences that have V and J called. A share of the clones is absent; for the studies checked, an unresolved V gene accounts for under half, and the remainder has no known explanation. Clone size and the V and J calls come from that table; the DNA yielded D and trimming. A total of 150,000 to 200,000 clones appear in this sample, 80% to 85% of them only once. The ten largest clones take up 6% to 8.5% of the sample.

General conclusions and limits of the study: How much clinical and demographic metadata was included differed by source and by participant, and the metadata was provided uncurated.

As concerns this clone: What this receptor recognizes is not known. Within one base of it there is no much larger clone, and no base qualities were kept.

The origin of this receptor is a woman in her 70s with COVID-19, enrolled during active disease. The sample taken for sequencing was peripheral blood. Here the chain combines TRBV14 and TRBJ2-1, with the D gene call left open. Here is the DNA: TGTGCCAGCAGCGGCCAGACCTACAATGAGCAGTTCTTC. This yields the protein CASSGQTYNEQFF.